This is a list of T cell receptor beta chains from one sample in a study of T-cell reconstitution after alpha-beta-depleted transplantation in children. TCRdb fed the PCR reads into MiXCR, producing one record per CDR3 protein. Of about half a million distinct CDR3 sequences listed, approximately 13% were seen once; the top ten hold more than 5.5%. The specimen comprised PBMCs from the stem cell graft donor, sampled from the stem cell graft. The receptors stem from a human donor who donated a stem cell graft to a child with combined immunodeficiency. Each CDR3 is given with its conserved first and last residue. D genes are given only for firm matches. Only part of the rows carry a size: once, few, many, or a class if the clone is expanded.

v_gene	d_gene	abundance	j_gene	CDR3aa	CDR3nt
TRBV11-2	TRBD2	-	TRBJ2-3	CASSLVAGVRDF	TGTGCCAGCAGCTTGGTAGCGGGAGTAAGAGATTTT
TRBV13	TRBD1	once	TRBJ2-7	CASSFDSSGGEQYF	TGTGCCAGCAGCTTCGACTCCTCAGGGGGCGAGCAGTACTTC
TRBV5-1	TRBD1	-	TRBJ1-1	CASSLGSFGTANTKAFF	TGCGCCAGCAGCTTGGGATCGTTCGGGACAGCTAACACTAAAGCTTTCTTT
TRBV4-2	-	few	TRBJ2-5	CASSQLPLPVGEIETQYF	TGTGCCAGCAGCCAGTTACCCCTTCCCGTGGGGGAGATAGAGACCCAGTACTTC
TRBV25-1	-	many	TRBJ2-3	CASSRDFNADTQYF	TGTGCCAGCAGCAGGGACTTCAATGCAGATACGCAGTATTTT
TRBV7-8	TRBD2	few	TRBJ2-7	CASSPRGGFDYEQYF	TGTGCCAGCAGCCCCCGGGGGGGCTTTGACTACGAGCAGTACTTC
TRBV29-1	-	-	TRBJ2-4	CSVEDLGENIQYF	TGCAGCGTTGAAGATCTTGGGGAAAACATTCAGTACTTC
TRBV12-3/TRBV12-4	-	many	TRBJ2-1	CASSFGEEQFF	TGTGCCAGCAGTTTCGGAGAGGAGCAGTTCTTC
TRBV7-8	-	-	TRBJ2-1	CASSLAGTYSYNEQFF	TGTGCCAGCAGCTTAGCCGGGACTTACTCCTACAATGAGCAGTTCTTC
TRBV5-6	-	few	TRBJ1-5	CASSWKPPNQPQHF	TGTGCCAGCAGCTGGAAGCCCCCCAATCAGCCCCAGCATTTT
TRBV5-5	-	-	TRBJ2-7	CASRLGAYEQYF	TGTGCCAGCCGGTTGGGGGCCTACGAGCAGTACTTC
TRBV30	TRBD1	-	TRBJ1-5	CAWSGTALRQPQHF	TGTGCCTGGAGCGGGACAGCCCTTCGTCAGCCCCAGCATTTT
TRBV5-1	-	few	TRBJ2-3	CASSPSRAGQDTQYF	TGCGCCAGCAGCCCGTCCCGTGCGGGACAAGATACGCAGTATTTT
TRBV12-3/TRBV12-4	TRBD1	-	TRBJ1-5	CASSLKTGGNQPQHF	TGTGCCAGCAGTTTAAAGACAGGGGGCAATCAGCCCCAGCATTTT
TRBV28	-	-	TRBJ2-1	CASSSIPPSVNEQFF	TGTGCCAGCAGTTCTATTCCCCCCTCCGTCAATGAGCAGTTCTTC
TRBV7-8	-	many	TRBJ2-2	CASSSRQVNTGELFF	TGTGCCAGCAGCTCTCGACAGGTTAACACCGGGGAGCTGTTTTTT
TRBV5-6	-	-	TRBJ2-7	CASSLQGIPPYEQYF	TGTGCCAGCAGCTTGCAAGGAATCCCCCCCTATGAGCAGTACTTC
TRBV5-1	-	-	TRBJ2-1	CASSGGLEAYNEQFF	TGCGCCAGCAGCGGTGGACTCGAAGCGTACAATGAGCAGTTCTTC
TRBV23-1	-	-	TRBJ2-4	CASITGAKNIQYF	TGCGCCAGTATTACAGGGGCCAAAAACATTCAGTACTTC
TRBV20-1	-	-	TRBJ2-1	CSARSTGSEQFF	TGCAGTGCTAGGAGCACGGGCAGTGAGCAGTTCTTC
TRBV20-1	TRBD2	many	TRBJ2-7	CSARGNSGYSYEQYF	TGCAGTGCTAGAGGTAATAGCGGGTACTCCTACGAGCAGTACTTC
TRBV4-3	TRBD1	few	TRBJ2-7	CASSQHRDRPYEQYF	TGCGCCAGCAGCCAACACCGGGACAGACCCTACGAGCAGTACTTC
TRBV6-5	-	few	TRBJ2-5	CASSYPSVSGDWQETQYF	TGTGCCAGCAGTTACCCCTCCGTGTCAGGGGATTGGCAAGAGACCCAGTACTTC
TRBV4-1	-	few	TRBJ2-1	CASSQVIPGQLAYNEQFF	TGCGCCAGCAGCCAAGTCATCCCCGGACAGCTAGCCTACAATGAGCAGTTCTTC
TRBV9	-	few	TRBJ2-7	CASGSLEVGEQYF	TGTGCCAGCGGGAGCCTTGAGGTGGGAGAGCAGTACTTC
TRBV7-3	TRBD2	few	TRBJ2-3	CASSSSGTFADTQYF	TGTGCCAGCAGCAGTAGCGGGACCTTCGCGGATACGCAGTATTTT
TRBV29-1	-	-	TRBJ2-3	CSVEPSRDGTDTQYF	TGCAGCGTTGAACCCTCGAGGGACGGCACAGATACGCAGTATTTT
TRBV12-3/TRBV12-4	TRBD1	-	TRBJ1-1	CASSPHRGTEAFF	TGTGCCAGCAGCCCCCACAGGGGCACTGAAGCTTTCTTT
TRBV10-3	-	-	TRBJ1-5	CAISDPKGDAMGNQPQHF	TGTGCCATCAGTGATCCAAAAGGGGACGCCATGGGAAATCAGCCCCAGCATTTT
TRBV20-1	-	many	TRBJ2-7	CSARDLQGYEQYF	TGCAGTGCTAGAGATCTACAGGGCTACGAGCAGTACTTC
TRBV29-1	-	many	TRBJ2-5	CSVDMTGQETQYF	TGCAGCGTTGATATGACAGGACAAGAGACCCAGTACTTC
TRBV6-8	TRBD2	many	TRBJ2-1	CASRRLAGGLNEQFF	TGTGCCAGCAGACGCTTAGCGGGGGGGCTCAATGAGCAGTTCTTC
TRBV12-3/TRBV12-4	-	few	TRBJ2-2	CASAAGLTGELFF	TGTGCCAGCGCCGCGGGGCTGACCGGGGAGCTGTTTTTT
TRBV5-6	TRBD1	-	TRBJ2-5	CASSLAGRGLQETQYF	TGTGCCAGCAGCTTGGCCGGCAGGGGGTTACAAGAGACCCAGTACTTC
TRBV4-3	TRBD1	many	TRBJ2-7	CASSQGQGDPSYEQYF	TGCGCCAGCAGCCAAGGGCAGGGGGACCCCTCCTACGAGCAGTACTTC
TRBV7-9	-	few	TRBJ2-3	CAVEDLARTDTQYF	TGTGCCGTGGAGGACCTCGCGAGGACAGATACGCAGTATTTT
TRBV6-1	-	few	TRBJ1-1	CASSEDFGDTEAFF	TGTGCCAGCAGTGAAGACTTCGGAGACACTGAAGCTTTCTTT
TRBV27	-	-	TRBJ2-2	CASSLWMSNTGELFF	TGTGCCAGCAGTTTATGGATGTCGAACACCGGGGAGCTGTTTTTT
TRBV12-3/TRBV12-4	-	-	TRBJ1-4	CASSPRTLRGNEKLFF	TGTGCCAGCAGTCCCCGGACCTTACGAGGAAACGAAAAACTGTTTTTT
TRBV28	TRBD2	few	TRBJ2-3	CASSINLAGGTDTQYF	TGTGCCAGCAGTATAAACCTAGCGGGGGGCACAGATACGCAGTATTTT
TRBV28	TRBD2	-	TRBJ2-5	CASRRLSGGAQETQYF	TGTGCCAGCAGACGTCTTAGCGGGGGGGCCCAAGAGACCCAGTACTTC
TRBV9	TRBD1	-	TRBJ2-7	CASSPLPTGGYYEQYF	TGTGCCAGCAGCCCCCTACCGACAGGGGGATACTACGAGCAGTACTTC
TRBV6-5	-	few	TRBJ2-5	CASSYAQGQETQYF	TGTGCCAGCAGTTACGCGCAGGGTCAAGAGACCCAGTACTTC
TRBV6-5	-	many	TRBJ1-1	CASSYSSGVESAFF	TGTGCCAGCAGTTACTCATCCGGGGTAGAGTCAGCTTTCTTT